This record covers a single T cell receptor beta chain. This entry comes from a study of blood T cell repertoires in COVID-19. Across the study: In each case, the material was cDNA or gDNA derived from T cells, B-cell-depleted T cells, or PBMCs.

The assay was immunoSEQ multiplex PCR, and TCRdb's table has in-frame clones only and misses some. The table lists hundreds of thousands of clones, around four fifths of them singletons. CDR3 length equals 13 residues. V was clipped by 8 bases and J by 7 bases; unmatched bases: 4. Germline lookup yields CDR1 KGHDR and CDR2 SFDVKD. Sequenced input: peripheral blood. The TCR was taken from a woman in her forties or fifties with acute or convalescent COVID-19. The chain joins TRBV24-1 to TRBJ2-1; TRBD1 agrees at 10 bases. The CDR3 loop reads CATTGTGVNEQFF. The CDR3 DNA is TGTGCCACCACTGGGACAGGGGTGAATGAGCAGTTCTTC.